Shown below are 11 T cell receptor beta chains from a single sample sequenced in a study of shared clonotypes between healthy human individuals. Sequencing was performed with immunoSEQ multiplex PCR; in TCRdb, only in-frame clones are kept and a portion is missing. The sample has about 2 million clones; about 95% are singletons. Terminally differentiated effector memory CD45RA+ cells were excluded by CCR7 positive selection of CD45RO-negative cells. The sequenced sample consisted of naive CD8+ T cells sorted from blood. Receptors were obtained from a young man in good health.

This chain links TRBV4-1 with TRBJ2-1; the D is unclear. CDR3 length equals 15 residues. Deletions cut 4 bases from V and 7 bases from J, with 17 bases between. Germline V gives CDR1 MGHRA, CDR2 YSYEKL. This CDR3 is CASSLPGLAVNEQFF. The CDR3 nucleotides are TGCGCCAGCAGCCTTCCGGGCTTGGCCGTGAATGAGCAGTTCTTC.

The rearrangement links TRBV9 to TRBJ2-7, with unresolved D. Germline CDR1 reads SGDLS; CDR2 reads YYNGEE. Trimming took 0 bases from V and 7 from J, leaving 5 bases between them. This CDR3 spans 11 amino acids. The CDR3: CASSVAEEQYF. The DNA of the CDR3 is TGTGCCAGCAGCGTAGCAGAAGAGCAGTACTTC.

J is TRBJ2-4 and V is TRBV11-3; D is unclear. The CDR3 extends over 16 amino acids. V was pared by 3 bases and J by 0 bases, with 12 bases between. The germline CDR1 and CDR2 sequences are SGHNT and YENEEA. The DNA of the CDR3 is TGTGCCAGCAGCTTTCGACGGGCTATAGCCAAAAACATTCAGTACTTC. Its protein is CASSFRRAIAKNIQYF. The full variable domain, its missing parts supplied by reference TRBV11-3 and TRBJ2-4, is EAGVVQSPRYKIIEKKQPVAFWCNPISGHNTLYWYLQNLGQGPELLIRYENEEAVDDSQLPKDRFSAERLKGVDSTLKIQPAELGDSAVYLCASSFRRAIAKNIQYFGAGTRLSVL.

The chain carries TRBV7-2 and TRBJ2-7, with TRBD2 matching 13 bases. Germline V gene sequence: CDR1 SGHTA, CDR2 FQGNSA. The CDR3 length is 15 residues. The V and J ends lost 5 bases and 5 bases, in that order; junction bases with no gene match: 6. In DNA, the CDR3 is TGTGCCAGCAGCCACGGGACTAGCGGGATAAACGAGCAGTACTTC. It specifies CASSHGTSGINEQYF.

V gene TRBV6-1 combines with J gene TRBJ2-7; 7 bases agree with TRBD1. CDR1 is MNHNS, CDR2 SASEGT, per germline. CDR3 length: 15 residues. Trimming at V came to 5 bases and at J to 0 bases, leaving 7 bases not matched to a gene. The CDR3, as DNA: TGTGCCAGCAGTAAGGGGGCCTCCATCTCCTACGAGCAGTACTTC. It codes for CASSKGASISYEQYF.

The chain has TRBV7-2 and TRBJ2-7; no firm D call. This CDR3 comprises 15 residues. V was pared by 2 bases and J by 5 bases, with 16 bases between. Per the germline V gene, CDR1 is SGHTA and CDR2 is FQGNSA. The chain's CDR3 is CASSLSPSQAHEQYF. CDR3 DNA: TGTGCCAGCAGCTTATCTCCGTCGCAGGCGCACGAGCAGTACTTC.

This chain's CDR3 is CASSPGLAASYEQYF. The CDR3 DNA is TGTGCCAGCAGCCCCGGACTAGCGGCGTCCTACGAGCAGTACTTC. The chain combines TRBV9 with TRBJ2-7, with 10 bases aligning to TRBD2. CDR3 length: 15 residues. The junction had 5 bases not matched to a gene; V was cut back by 4 bases and J by 1 base. Germline V lookup: CDR1 SGDLS, CDR2 YYNGEE. The entire variable domain, with the rest obtained from reference TRBV9 and TRBJ2-7, is as follows: DSGVTQTPKHLITATGQRVTLRCSPRSGDLSVYWYQQSLDQGLQFLIQYYNGEERAKGNILERFSAQQFPDLHSELNLSSLELGDSALYFCASSPGLAASYEQYFGPGTRLTVT.

Remarks on this clone: This could be a read error, since a much larger clone is one nucleotide away. Other nucleotide sequences in the sample specify the same CDR3. The chain couples TRBV4-1 to TRBJ1-1, with unresolved D. This CDR3 is built from 12 residues. Germline V gene sequence: CDR1 MGHRA, CDR2 YSYEKL. Trimming pared 2 bases from V and 1 base from J, leaving 2 bases between. This CDR3 is CASSQTNTEAFF. The CDR3, as DNA: TGCGCCAGCAGCCAAACGAACACTGAAGCTTTCTTT.

This clone was detected only a few times. This CDR3 is also generated by other DNA sequences in the sample. CDR3 loop: CASSIGPGQPQHF. CDR3 DNA sequence: TGTGCCAGTAGTATAGGCCCGGGTCAGCCCCAGCATTTT. This chain links TRBV19 with TRBJ1-5; D ambiguous. V shed 1 base and J shed 6 bases, with 7 bases lying between them. Germline V CDR1 and CDR2: LNHDA, SQIVND (reference sequence). The CDR3 totals 13 residues.

This sequence joins TRBV29-1 and TRBJ1-2; D may be TRBD1 (5 bases). CDR3 length: 13 residues. CDR1 is SQVTM, CDR2 ANQGSEA, per germline. V lost 6 bases and J 6 bases, leaving 17 bases between the germline ends. CDR3 in amino acids: CSVQTGTENGYTF. Written as DNA, the CDR3 is TGCAGCGTCCAGACCGGGACTGAGAATGGCTACACCTTC.

The J gene is TRBJ2-7, the V gene TRBV2; D may be TRBD1 (5 bases). The CDR3 loop spans 14 amino acids. Per the germline V gene, CDR1 is SNHLY and CDR2 is FYNNEI. The germline V and J ends were trimmed by 2 bases and 5 bases, with 13 bases remaining between them. The CDR3 DNA sequence: TGTGCCAGCAGTGAATCGGCAGGGTTGGACGAGCAGTACTTC. Translation gives CASSESAGLDEQYF.